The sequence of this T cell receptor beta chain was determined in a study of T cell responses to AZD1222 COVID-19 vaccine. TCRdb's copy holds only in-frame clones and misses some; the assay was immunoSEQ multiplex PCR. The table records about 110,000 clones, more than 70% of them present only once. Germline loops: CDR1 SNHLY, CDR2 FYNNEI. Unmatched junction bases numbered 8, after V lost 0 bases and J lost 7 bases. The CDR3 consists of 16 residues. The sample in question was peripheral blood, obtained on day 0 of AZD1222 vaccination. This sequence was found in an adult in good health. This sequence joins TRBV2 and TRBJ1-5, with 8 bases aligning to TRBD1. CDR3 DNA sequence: TGTGCCAGCAGTGAAGCGCTTCGGGCAGGGGGCCAGCCCCAGCATTTT. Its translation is CASSEALRAGGQPQHF.